This T cell receptor beta chain was obtained from a study of blood T cell repertoires in COVID-19. Study-wide context: Researchers got acute and convalescent COVID-19 samples from the United States, Italy and Spain.

Per germline, CDR1 SGHTA and CDR2 FQGNSA. V lost 5 bases and J lost 7; bases outside the gene matches: 7. This CDR3 is built from 13 residues. Per the authors' pipeline: Reference gene primer amplification in the assay estimated nucleated cell counts. Sequencing used immunoSEQ multiplex PCR; TCRdb keeps in-frame clones, though not all of them. The V and J calls and clone size were taken over from that table, and D and trimming were inferred from the DNA. The sample lists 87,000 or so clones; about 87% were seen once. This sequence joins TRBV7-2 and TRBJ1-1; 7 nucleotides align to TRBD1. This TCR was recovered from a man older than 75 with acute or convalescent COVID-19. Sequencing used peripheral blood. CDR3 region: CASSRTGVVEAFF. The CDR3 nucleotides read TGTGCCAGCAGCAGAACAGGGGTCGTTGAAGCTTTCTTT.